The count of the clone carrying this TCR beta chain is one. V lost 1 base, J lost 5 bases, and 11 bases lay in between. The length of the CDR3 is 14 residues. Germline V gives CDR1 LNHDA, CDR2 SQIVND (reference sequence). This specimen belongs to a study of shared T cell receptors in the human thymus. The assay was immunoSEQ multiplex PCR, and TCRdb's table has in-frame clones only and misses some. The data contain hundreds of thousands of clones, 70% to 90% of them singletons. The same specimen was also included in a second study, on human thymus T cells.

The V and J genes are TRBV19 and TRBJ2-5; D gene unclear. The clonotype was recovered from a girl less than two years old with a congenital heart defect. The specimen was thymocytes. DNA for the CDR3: TGTGCCAGTAGTATAGGTGGTAGTTGGGAGACCCAGTACTTC. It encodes CASSIGGSWETQYF.